Shown below are 21 T cell receptor beta chains from a single sample sequenced in a study of T cells after yellow fever vaccination. TCRdb itself ran the 5' RACE reads through MiXCR, one entry per CDR3 protein. The sample has over 110,000 distinct CDR3 sequences, about 7.7% seen once. The sample consisted of CD4+ T cells sorted from PBMCs, taken 5 days after the yellow fever booster vaccination. The receptors were gathered from a man younger than 45 who received the YFV17D yellow fever vaccine.

Concerning this clonotype: With a much larger clone just one base away, this may be a read error. The chain recombines TRBV3-1 with TRBJ2-2; D might be TRBD1 (6 bases). Germline V gives CDR1 LGHDT, CDR2 YNNKEL (reference sequence). The CDR3 is 18 residues long. CDR3 amino acids: CASTQVPDMTGNTGELFF. CDR3 sequence (DNA): TGTGCCAGCACCCAAGTCCCTGACATGACAGGGAACACCGGGGAGCTGTTTTTT.

The chain uses TRBV20-1 and TRBJ2-5, with D possibly matching TRBD1 (5 bases). V was clipped by 4 bases and J by 5 bases, with 17 bases between them. The CDR3 loop spans 14 amino acids. Germline lookup yields CDR1 DFQATT and CDR2 SNEGSKA (reference sequence). The CDR3 loop is CSATVGAAFETQYF. The DNA for the CDR3 is TGCAGTGCTACGGTAGGGGCCGCTTTTGAGACCCAGTACTTC.

This clonotype has a count of ten or more. The genes are TRBV7-2 and TRBJ2-7; the D call may be TRBD1 or TRBD2 (5 bases each). The CDR3 is 12 residues long. V was cut by 4 bases and J by 1 base, with 5 bases left in between. The germline V gene has CDR1 SGHTA and CDR2 FQGNSA. CDR3 amino acids: CASSWGSYEQYF. CDR3 in DNA: TGTGCCAGCAGCTGGGGGTCCTACGAGCAGTACTTC.

This clonotype was observed many times. CDR3 sequence (DNA): TGTGCCAGCAGTTCTGGCGACAATGAGCAGTTCTTC. Protein sequence: CASSSGDNEQFF. J is TRBJ2-1 and V is TRBV12-3 or TRBV12-4, with D hard to call. The CDR3 contains 12 residues. V was cut by 4 bases and J by 5 bases, with 6 bases left in between.

This clonotype appeared many times. The chain joins TRBV6-2 or TRBV6-3 to TRBJ2-3; 11 bases are shared with TRBD2. Germline loops: CDR1 MNHEY, CDR2 SVGEGT. The V gene end was trimmed by 6 bases and the J gene end by 6 bases; junction bases not matched to a gene: 5. The CDR3 has 14 residues. CDR3 sequence: CASRLAGALDTQYF. As DNA, the CDR3 is TGTGCCAGCAGACTAGCGGGAGCCCTCGATACGCAGTATTTT.

A few counts support this clonotype. The chain combines TRBV5-4 with TRBJ2-7, with a weak D call TRBD1 (6 bases). The length of the CDR3 is 13 residues. The V and J ends lost 4 bases and 2 bases respectively, with 10 bases between them. Germline CDR1 and CDR2: SGHNT and YYREEE (reference sequence). The CDR3 is CASSITGTYEQYF. CDR3 sequence (DNA): TGTGCCAGCAGCATAACAGGGACCTACGAGCAGTACTTC.

This clonotype was recorded at least ten times. DNA for the CDR3: TGCGCCAGCAGCTTGGGGGACAGTCTCTACGAGCAGTACTTC. It specifies CASSLGDSLYEQYF. This chain links TRBV5-1 with TRBJ2-7, with 7 bases identical to TRBD1. Germline V gene sequence: CDR1 SGHRS, CDR2 YFSETQ. V was pared by 0 bases and J by 3 bases, with 3 bases of the junction left unmatched. This CDR3 contains 14 residues.

In regard to this clonotype: A much bigger clone sits one base away, suggesting this may be a read error. V usage is TRBV20-1 and J usage is TRBJ2-2; D remains ambiguous. The CDR3 is made up of 14 amino acids. Germline CDR1 and CDR2: DFQATT and SNEGSKA (reference sequence). CDR3 nucleotides: TGCAGTGCTTTACGGGTTTCGAACGCCGGGGAGCTGTTTTTT. It translates to CSALRVSNAGELFF.

This clonotype was counted at least ten times. The V gene is TRBV24-1, the J gene TRBJ2-7; 7 bases are shared with TRBD2. Germline values: CDR1 KGHDR, CDR2 SFDVKD. The V segment lost 1 base and the J segment 6 bases; nucleotides outside the gene matches: 2. This CDR3 has 13 residues. The DNA for the CDR3 is TGTGCCACCAGTGATTTCGGGGGGAGCGAGCAGTACTTC. Protein: CATSDFGGSEQYF.

This clonotype was counted many times. This chain connects TRBV13 to TRBJ1-2; a weak D match, TRBD1 (5 bases). From germline, CDR1 is PRHDT and CDR2 FYEKMQ (reference sequence). Trimming took off 4 bases at V and 7 bases at J, with 19 bases between the two ends. The CDR3 is 15 residues long. CDR3 sequence: CASSSPPGGLAGYTF. CDR3 coding DNA: TGTGCCAGCAGCTCGCCCCCCGGGGGGTTGGCTGGCTACACCTTC.

Points on this clonotype: A junction boundary mismatches the germline segment, possibly from a read error. Here the CDR3 reads CSATGYLGPGGRQTQYF. In nucleotides, the CDR3 is TGCAGCGCTACGGGTTACCTGGGGCCAGGTGGGAGGCAGACCCAGTACTTC. The V gene is TRBV20-1, the J gene TRBJ2-5; D may be TRBD2 (6 bases). Germline V gene lookup returns CDR1 DFQATT and CDR2 SNEGSKA (reference sequence). CDR3 size: 17 residues.

This clonotype was seen ten or more times. This sequence joins TRBV27 and TRBJ2-5; 7 bases map to TRBD2. The CDR3 has 14 amino acids. The ends lost 5 bases at V and 7 bases at J; junction bases unmatched: 10. The germline V gene encodes CDR1 MNHEY and CDR2 SMNVEV (reference sequence). This CDR3 reads CASSISRDYGTQYF. The CDR3 nucleotides read TGTGCCAGCAGTATCTCCCGGGACTATGGGACCCAGTACTTC.

This clonotype was counted a few times. The rearrangement joins TRBV18 to TRBJ2-2; D remains ambiguous. Trimming cost V 1 base and J 4 bases, with 7 bases left between them. The V gene's germline CDR1 is KGHSH and CDR2 LQKENI. The CDR3 spans 14 residues. CDR3 sequence reads: CASSPLTVTGELFF. The DNA for the CDR3 is TGTGCCAGCTCACCACTAACGGTCACCGGGGAGCTGTTTTTT.

This clonotype came up many times. The chain has TRBV12-3 or TRBV12-4 and TRBJ2-1, with 13 bases identical to TRBD2. This CDR3 contains 16 residues. With 5 bases clipped from V and 10 bases from J, the junction kept 11 bases outside the gene matches. DNA for the CDR3: TGTGCCAGCAGTCCCGGACTAGCGGGGGCCCAAGGGGAGCAGTTCTTC. Translation: CASSPGLAGAQGEQFF.

This clonotype appeared many times. CDR3 nucleotide sequence: TGCAGTGCTATCGGGGATCGCTATGGCTACACCTTC. This encodes CSAIGDRYGYTF. The chain joins TRBV20-1 to TRBJ1-2, with D hard to call. From germline, CDR1 is DFQATT and CDR2 SNEGSKA (reference sequence). Trimming took 4 bases from V and 4 from J, leaving 10 bases between them. This CDR3 region has 12 residues.

A word on this clonotype: This CDR3 is missing its conserved last phenylalanine or tryptophan, likely due to a read error. This chain links TRBV15 with TRBJ2-3, with D tentatively TRBD2 (5 bases). The CDR3 is made up of 13 amino acids. The V end was cut by 5 bases, the J end by 4 bases, with 10 bases between. CDR1 is LNHNV and CDR2 is YYDKDF in the germline V gene (reference sequence). The CDR3 DNA sequence: TGTGCCACCAGCCGAAGAGGGTCAGATACGCAGTATCTT. It yields the protein CATSRRGSDTQYL.

This clonotype was seen many times. The CDR3: CASSLMIGSEQFF. The CDR3 region has the DNA TGTGCCAGCAGCTTAATGATTGGTAGTGAGCAGTTCTTC. The rearrangement joins TRBV7-2 to TRBJ2-1, with D uncertain. The length of the CDR3 is 13 residues. Trimming stripped 2 bases from V and 9 bases from J, with 11 bases between. The germline V gene has CDR1 SGHTA and CDR2 FQGNSA.

This clonotype showed up many times. The V and J genes are TRBV12-3 or TRBV12-4 and TRBJ1-1, with D possibly matching TRBD1 (6 bases). With 2 bases removed from V and 0 bases from J, the gap between germline ends came to 7 bases. The CDR3 has 14 amino acids. The CDR3: CASSLRGLNTEAFF. CDR3 in DNA: TGTGCCAGCAGTTTACGGGGGCTGAACACTGAAGCTTTCTTT.

At least ten counts were recorded for this clonotype. V gene TRBV7-2 combines with J gene TRBJ1-2; tentatively, D is TRBD1 (6 bases). Trimming pared 3 bases from V and 4 bases from J, leaving 12 bases between. Per the germline V gene, CDR1 is SGHTA and CDR2 is FQGNSA. CDR3 length: 14 residues. CDR3 sequence reads: CASSFTGASYGYTF. The CDR3 coding sequence is TGTGCCAGCAGCTTCACGGGGGCTAGCTATGGCTACACCTTC.

This clonotype was seen many times. The chain uses TRBV6-5 and TRBJ1-6; tentative D call: TRBD1 (5 bases). Germline loops: CDR1 MNHEY, CDR2 SVGAGI. The CDR3 covers 15 residues. The V end was cut by 0 bases, the J end by 7 bases, with 10 bases between. CDR3 sequence reads: CASSYSIQANSPLHF. DNA for the CDR3: TGTGCCAGCAGTTACTCGATACAGGCAAATTCACCCCTCCACTTT.

This clonotype was seen ten or more times. The J gene is TRBJ2-4, the V gene TRBV28, with a possible D match to TRBD2 (6 bases). Germline V gene sequence: CDR1 MDHEN, CDR2 SYDVKM. This CDR3 has 15 amino acids. V shed 3 bases and J shed 7 bases, with 16 bases lying between them. The CDR3 DNA follows: TGTGCCAGCAGTTTCGTAGGGCGGGAATGGAACATTCAGTACTTC. Translating it yields CASSFVGREWNIQYF.